The count of the clone carrying this TCR beta chain is one. The data belong to a study of blood T cell repertoires in COVID-19. The V gene's germline CDR1 is SGHRS and CDR2 YFSETQ. CDR3 length: 16 amino acids. V trimming: 0 bases; J trimming: 6 bases; junction bases outside the gene matches: 9. Generated by immunoSEQ multiplex PCR, the TCRdb table keeps only in-frame clones and is missing some. There are a few hundred thousand clones in the sample; nearly 90% occur only once, and about 4.5% lies in the top ten. The source of this sequence is a woman under 30 with acute COVID-19. The chain links TRBV5-1 to TRBJ1-2, with TRBD1 matching over 9 bases. The sample taken for sequencing was PBMCs or T cells enriched from blood (not recorded which). The CDR3 is CASSLGPTGGTDGYTF. The CDR3 nucleotides are TGCGCCAGCAGCTTGGGTCCCACAGGGGGCACGGATGGCTACACCTTC.